The rows below give T cell receptor beta chains drawn from one sample of a study of shared clonotypes between healthy human individuals. TCRdb keeps only in-frame clones here, not all; method: immunoSEQ multiplex PCR. The data contain a few million clones, 95% of them seen just once; the ten biggest clones take up roughly 0.13%. Material: naive CD4+ T cells sorted from blood. The receptors were sampled from a man younger than 35 in good health. Each CDR3 is given with its conserved first and last residue. D genes are given only for firm matches. A row's size may be missing; if present it is once, few, many or a size class.

TRBJ1-1,.,TRBV4-3,.,TGCGCCAGCAGCCAAAATGTGAACACTGAAGCTTTCTTT,CASSQNVNTEAFF
TRBJ1-4,.,TRBV6-5,.,TGTGCCAGCAGTAGGGGGACTCCGGACGGCGAAAAACTGTTTTTT,CASSRGTPDGEKLFF
TRBJ2-2,.,TRBV30,.,TGTGCCTGGACTCTTGGACAGGAAACGGGGGGTTACACCGGGGAGCTGTTTTTT,CAWTLGQETGGYTGELFF
TRBJ1-6,.,TRBV5-1,.,TGCGCCAGCAGCTTGGAAGATTCCCGGTCACCCCTCCACTTT,CASSLEDSRSPLHF
TRBJ1-5,.,TRBV19,.,TGTGCCAGTCACACGAGTAGTGGCAATCAGCCCCAGCATTTT,CASHTSSGNQPQHF
TRBJ1-4,.,TRBV5-5,.,TGTGCCAGCAGCTTGACTGCGGGCGAAAAACTGTTTTTT,CASSLTAGEKLFF
TRBJ1-2,few,TRBV2,.,TGTGCCAGCAGTGACGAGGGCCCCTACACCTTC,CASSDEGPYTF
TRBJ1-6,.,TRBV19,.,TGTGCCAGTAGACAGGGTCGGACCTATAATTCACCCCTCCACTTT,CASRQGRTYNSPLHF
TRBJ2-5,.,TRBV15,.,TGTGCCACCAGCAAACCCCGGGGGTACCAAGAGACCCAGTACTTC,CATSKPRGYQETQYF
TRBJ2-5,.,TRBV9,TRBD1,TGTGCCAGCAGCGTAGGGACAGGAGCGCCTCAAGAGACCCAGTACTTC,CASSVGTGAPQETQYF
TRBJ2-7,once,TRBV7-9,.,TGTGCCAGCAGCTCGAAGGGGGGCCTTTCCTACGAGCAGTACTTC,CASSSKGGLSYEQYF
TRBJ1-2,.,TRBV29-1,.,TGCAGCGTCGAGAGAACTATCGGCTACACCTTC,CSVERTIGYTF
TRBJ2-5,.,TRBV27,TRBD2,TGTGCCAGCAGTCCTCAGCGGGAAGGGCAGGAGACCCAGTACTTC,CASSPQREGQETQYF
TRBJ1-3,.,TRBV18,.,TGTGCCAGCTCACCACCGGCGGGTTCCGGAAACACCATATATTTT,CASSPPAGSGNTIYF
TRBJ1-1,.,TRBV10-3,TRBD1,TGTGCCATCAGGGGGGGACAGGGTCATACTGAAGCTTTCTTT,CAIRGGQGHTEAFF
TRBJ1-4,.,TRBV5-8,TRBD1,TGTGCCAGCAGCCCGGGACAGGGGTTGTTGACTAATGAAAAACTGTTTTTT,CASSPGQGLLTNEKLFF
TRBJ2-2,.,TRBV11-2,TRBD2,TGTGCCAGCAGGCCACTAGCGGGACCGAACACCGGGGAGCTGTTTTTT,CASRPLAGPNTGELFF
TRBJ1-1,.,TRBV4-1,.,TGCGCCAGCAGCCAAGATACCCAGTTTAACACTGAAGCTTTCTTT,CASSQDTQFNTEAFF
TRBJ1-2,once,TRBV15,.,TGTGCCACCAGCAGAGAATCCGGGGCGGTCTATGGCTACACCTTC,CATSRESGAVYGYTF
TRBJ1-5,.,TRBV4-3,TRBD1,TGCGCCAGCAGCCAAGATTTTGAGACAGGGGGCAATCAGCCCCAGCATTTT,CASSQDFETGGNQPQHF
TRBJ2-7,.,TRBV29-1,TRBD2,TGCAGCGGGCGACTAGCGGGGGTTCACGAGCAGTACTTC,CSGRLAGVHEQYF
TRBJ2-5,.,TRBV19,.,TGTGCCAGTAGTATATATGCCCAAGAGACCCAGTACTTC,CASSIYAQETQYF
TRBJ2-7,.,TRBV29-1,.,TGCAGCGCTCCCCATCTCAGACAGGGACTCGTCGAGCAGTACTTC,CSAPHLRQGLVEQYF
TRBJ2-2,.,TRBV10-3,.,TGTGCCATCAGTTGGGGGGACGGGGAGCTGTTTTTT,CAISWGDGELFF
TRBJ2-7,.,TRBV5-1,TRBD1,TGCGCCAGCAGCTTCTCCCGCCCGGGACAGGGCTACGAGCAGTACTTC,CASSFSRPGQGYEQYF
TRBJ2-2,.,TRBV19,.,TGTGCCAGTAGGATGGTGACCGGGGAGCTGTTTTTT,CASRMVTGELFF
TRBJ2-5,.,TRBV6-1,.,TGTGCCAGCAGGAGAGGGGACGGCCAAGAGACCCAGTACTTC,CASRRGDGQETQYF
TRBJ1-2,.,TRBV5-6,TRBD1,TGTGCCAGCAGCTTGGGGGACAGGGAGCATGGCTACACCTTC,CASSLGDREHGYTF
TRBJ1-2,.,TRBV6-6,.,TGTGCCAGCAGTTACTCGTCGACAGCCTTATATGGCTACACCTTC,CASSYSSTALYGYTF
TRBJ1-4,.,TRBV15,.,TGTGCCACCAGCAGAGAAGGGGAGGTAATAGAAAAACTGTTTTTT,CATSREGEVIEKLFF
TRBJ2-1,.,TRBV29-1,.,TGCAGCGTTGACCGCCTAGGACAGTCGTGGTACAATGAGCAGTTCTTC,CSVDRLGQSWYNEQFF
TRBJ2-5,.,TRBV5-1,.,TGCGCCAGCAGCCTCCCGCGAGGGGAGACCCAGTACTTC,CASSLPRGETQYF
TRBJ1-5,.,TRBV6-4,.,TGTGCCAGCAGAGAAAGACAGGTTAGCAATCAGCCCCAGCATTTT,CASRERQVSNQPQHF
TRBJ2-7,.,TRBV7-2,.,TGTGCCAGCAGCAAATCCGGGGGGCAGGGATCGAGCTCCTACGAGCAGTACTTC,CASSKSGGQGSSSYEQYF
TRBJ2-3,.,TRBV9,.,TGTGCCAGCAGCGTAGGCTTTACCAGTAGCACAGATACGCAGTATTTT,CASSVGFTSSTDTQYF
TRBJ2-1,.,TRBV7-9,TRBD2,TGTGCCAGCAGCTTAGTCACTAGCGGGAGGGGGAATGAGCAGTTCTTC,CASSLVTSGRGNEQFF
TRBJ2-7,.,TRBV6-1,TRBD1,TGTGCCAGCAGCATGGGACAGGGTTCCTACGAGCAGTACTTC,CASSMGQGSYEQYF
TRBJ1-3,.,TRBV25-1,.,TGTGCCAGCAGTGCTCCCGGGACACAGACCGGAAACACCATATATTTT,CASSAPGTQTGNTIYF
TRBJ2-1,.,TRBV18,.,TGTGCCAGCTCACCCAACTCCTACAATGAGCAGTTCTTC,CASSPNSYNEQFF
TRBJ2-5,.,TRBV4-3,TRBD2,TGCGCCAGCAGCCCGGGGACTAGCGGGAGTATGGAGACCCAGTACTTC,CASSPGTSGSMETQYF
TRBJ2-7,.,TRBV6-9,.,TGTGCCAGCAGTTATCTGGGGGCGAAAGCTGAGTGGGTGCAGTACTTC,CASSYLGAKAEWVQYF
TRBJ2-3,.,TRBV29-1,.,TGCAGCGGAGGCCAGACAGATACGCAGTATTTT,CSGGQTDTQYF
TRBJ1-6,.,TRBV6-6,.,TGTGCCAGCACGCGGTCCTATAATTCACCCCTCCACTTT,CASTRSYNSPLHF
TRBJ1-2,.,TRBV5-6,.,TGTGCCAGCAGCTTGCGGCAGTTTAACTATGGCTACACCTTC,CASSLRQFNYGYTF
TRBJ2-3,.,TRBV5-4,TRBD1,TGTGCCAGCAGCGCGAAACAGGGGGCAGATACGCAGTATTTT,CASSAKQGADTQYF
TRBJ1-2,.,TRBV29-1,.,TGCAGCGTTTCAGGCAGCAGCCTTAACTATGGCTACACCTTC,CSVSGSSLNYGYTF
TRBJ1-2,.,TRBV5-6,TRBD1,TGTGCCAGCAGCTTGCTAGCCGGGACAGGGAACTATGGCTACACCTTC,CASSLLAGTGNYGYTF
TRBJ1-4,.,TRBV5-4,.,TGTGCCAGCAGCTTACCGGGGTACGGTGAAAAACTGTTTTTT,CASSLPGYGEKLFF
TRBJ2-7,once,TRBV18,.,TGTGCCAGCTCACCACAAACTTCCTCCTACGAGCAGTACTTC,CASSPQTSSYEQYF